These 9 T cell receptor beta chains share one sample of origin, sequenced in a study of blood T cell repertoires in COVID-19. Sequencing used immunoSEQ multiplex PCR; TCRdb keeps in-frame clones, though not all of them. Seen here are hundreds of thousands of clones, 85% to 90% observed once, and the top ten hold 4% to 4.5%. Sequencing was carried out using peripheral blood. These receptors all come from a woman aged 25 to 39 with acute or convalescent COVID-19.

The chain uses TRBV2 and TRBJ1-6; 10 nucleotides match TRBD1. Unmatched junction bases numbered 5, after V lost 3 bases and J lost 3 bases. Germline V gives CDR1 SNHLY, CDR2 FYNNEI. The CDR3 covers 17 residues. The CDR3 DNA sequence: TGTGCCAGCAGTGAGACAGGGGGCGCGCACTATAATTCACCCCTCCACTTT. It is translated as CASSETGGAHYNSPLHF.

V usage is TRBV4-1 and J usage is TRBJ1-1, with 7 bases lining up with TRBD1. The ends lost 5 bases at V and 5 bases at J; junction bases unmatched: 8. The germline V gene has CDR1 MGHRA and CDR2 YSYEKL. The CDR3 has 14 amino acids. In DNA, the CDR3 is TGCGCCAGCAGCAAACCGGGACAGTGGACTGAAGCTTTCTTT. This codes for CASSKPGQWTEAFF.

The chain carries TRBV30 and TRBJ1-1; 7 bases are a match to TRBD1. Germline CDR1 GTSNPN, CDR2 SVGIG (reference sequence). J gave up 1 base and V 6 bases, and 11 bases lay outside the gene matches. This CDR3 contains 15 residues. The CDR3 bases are TGTGCCTGCCGGATCCTGACAGGGAGGAACACTGAAGCTTTCTTT. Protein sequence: CACRILTGRNTEAFF.

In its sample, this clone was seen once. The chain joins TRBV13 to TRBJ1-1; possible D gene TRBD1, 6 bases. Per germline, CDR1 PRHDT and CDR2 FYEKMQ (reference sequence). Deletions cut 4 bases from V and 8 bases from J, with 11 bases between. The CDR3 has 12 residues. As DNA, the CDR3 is TGTGCCAGCAGCTCAGGGGCAGGAGAAGCTTTCTTT. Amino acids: CASSSGAGEAFF.

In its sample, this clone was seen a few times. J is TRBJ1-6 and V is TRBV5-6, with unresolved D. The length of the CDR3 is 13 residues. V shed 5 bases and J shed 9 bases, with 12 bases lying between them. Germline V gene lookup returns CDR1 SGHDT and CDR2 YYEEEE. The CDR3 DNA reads TGTGCCAGCAGTCGGCCAGGAGGTTCACCCCTCCACTTT. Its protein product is CASSRPGGSPLHF.

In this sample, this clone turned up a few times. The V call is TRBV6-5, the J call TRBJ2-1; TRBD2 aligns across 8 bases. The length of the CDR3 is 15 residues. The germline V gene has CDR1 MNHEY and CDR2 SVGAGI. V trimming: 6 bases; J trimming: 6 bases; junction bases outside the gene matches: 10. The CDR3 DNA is TGTGCCAGCAGGACCTCGGGACTAGGTGGCAATGAGCAGTTCTTC. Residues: CASRTSGLGGNEQFF.

This chain's CDR3 is CASSHSAGEGQETQYF. The CDR3 DNA reads as TGTGCCAGCAGCCATTCTGCGGGGGAGGGGCAAGAGACCCAGTACTTC. The chain carries TRBV3-1 (or the pseudogene TRBV3-2) and TRBJ2-5; TRBD2 agrees at 7 bases. The germline CDR1 and CDR2 sequences are LGHDT and YNNKEL (reference sequence). The CDR3 consists of 16 residues. V lost 3 bases to trimming and J lost 2 bases; unmatched junction nucleotides: 9.

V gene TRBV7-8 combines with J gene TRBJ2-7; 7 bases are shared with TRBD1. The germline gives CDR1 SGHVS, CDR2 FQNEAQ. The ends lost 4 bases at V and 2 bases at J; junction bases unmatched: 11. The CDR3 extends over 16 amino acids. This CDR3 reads CASSSKDPGTAYEQYF. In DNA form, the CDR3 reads TGTGCCAGCAGCTCTAAAGACCCCGGGACAGCCTACGAGCAGTACTTC.

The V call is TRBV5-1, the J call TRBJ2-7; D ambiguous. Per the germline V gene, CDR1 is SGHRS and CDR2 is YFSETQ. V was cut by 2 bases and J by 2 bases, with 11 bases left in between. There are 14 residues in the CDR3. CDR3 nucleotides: TGCGCCAGCAGCTTTCGCGGCAACACCTACGAGCAGTACTTC. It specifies CASSFRGNTYEQYF.